The clone carrying this T cell receptor (beta chain) showed up many times. Its matching antigen is unknown. The CDR3 end lies 3 residues beyond the end of the read and is filled in from the germline J gene. This sample is drawn from a study of T cell clonality in common variable immunodeficiency. General study results and limits: CVID subjects showed higher TCRbeta clonality than healthy controls. Common variable immunodeficiency TCR beta sequences reportedly had fewer deletions and N-nucleotide insertions. CVID subjects shared fewer TCRbeta clones than healthy controls did. Repertoire-complication correlations in CVID were limited by patient heterogeneity.

TCRdb keeps only in-frame clones here, not all; method: immunoSEQ multiplex PCR. Observed in the sample are some 60,000 clones, none of them singletons. The CDR3 contains 14 residues. Germline V gene sequence: CDR1 LNHDA, CDR2 SQIVND (reference sequence). The trim removed 4 bases at V and 5 bases at J, leaving 3 bases unmatched. V usage is TRBV19 and J usage is TRBJ1-1, with TRBD1 matching 11 bases. Material: peripheral blood mononuclear cells. This clonotype was sampled from a person aged 18 to 70 in good health. The covered CDR3 bases are TGTGCCAGTAGTACCGGGGACAGGGGGACTGAA. Translated, it gives CASSTGDRGTE. The whole CDR3 protein is CASSTGDRGTEAFF.